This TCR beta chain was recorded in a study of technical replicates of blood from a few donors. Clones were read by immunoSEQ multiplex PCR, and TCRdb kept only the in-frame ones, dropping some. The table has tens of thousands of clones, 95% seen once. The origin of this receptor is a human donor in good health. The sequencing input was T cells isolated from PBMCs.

Here the CDR3 reads CASSPTGTGSYEQYF. In DNA form, the CDR3 reads TGTGCCAGCAGTCCTACTGGGACAGGATCTTACGAGCAGTACTTC. The chain carries TRBV28 and TRBJ2-7; 8 bases are shared with TRBD1. Germline loops: CDR1 MDHEN, CDR2 SYDVKM. The length of the CDR3 is 15 residues. The J segment lost 4 bases and the V segment lost 5 bases, leaving 10 bases of the junction unmatched.